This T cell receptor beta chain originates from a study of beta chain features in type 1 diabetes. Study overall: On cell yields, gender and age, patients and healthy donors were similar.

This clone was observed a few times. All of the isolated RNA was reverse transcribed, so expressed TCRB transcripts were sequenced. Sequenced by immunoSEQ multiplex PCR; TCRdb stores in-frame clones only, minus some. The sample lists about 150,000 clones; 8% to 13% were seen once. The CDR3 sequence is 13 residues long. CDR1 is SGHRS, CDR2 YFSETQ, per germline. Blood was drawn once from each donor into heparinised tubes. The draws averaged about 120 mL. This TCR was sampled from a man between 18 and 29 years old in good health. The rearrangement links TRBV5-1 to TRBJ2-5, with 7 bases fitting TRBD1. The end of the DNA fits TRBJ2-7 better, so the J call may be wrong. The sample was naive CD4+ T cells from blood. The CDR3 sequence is CASSPRQGTEQYF. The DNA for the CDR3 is TGCGCCAGCAGCCCGCGACAGGGTACCGAGCAGTACTTC.